A selection of T cell receptor beta chains follows, all from one sample in a study of T-cell reconstitution after alpha-beta-depleted transplantation in children. TCRdb used MiXCR to reprocess the PCR reads, holding one entry per CDR3 protein. Of nearly 550,000 distinct CDR3 sequences in the sample, around 16% were seen once. The sequences come from PBMCs from the stem cell graft donor, collected from the stem cell graft. These receptors came from a human donor who donated a stem cell graft to a child with acute lymphoblastic leukemia. Both conserved end residues are part of each CDR3. The order of the fields is D gene, clone size, V gene, J gene, CDR3 protein, CDR3 DNA. D genes are given only for firm matches. Clone size is not always given. Where it is, it says once, few, many or a class for expanded clones.

TRBD1,once,TRBV9,TRBJ1-4,CASSADRVAPGEKLFF,TGTGCCAGCAGCGCCGACAGGGTCGCCCCGGGTGAAAAACTGTTTTTT
.,.,TRBV7-9,TRBJ2-2,CASSDSSNTGELFF,TGTGCCAGCAGCGATAGCTCGAACACCGGGGAGCTGTTTTTT
TRBD2,many,TRBV4-2,TRBJ2-3,CASSQGLAGADTQYF,TGTGCCAGCAGCCAAGGACTAGCGGGAGCAGATACGCAGTATTTT
.,many,TRBV5-1,TRBJ1-1,CASSLDPNTEAFF,TGCGCCAGCAGCTTGGACCCGAACACTGAAGCTTTCTTT
.,.,TRBV5-1,TRBJ2-2,CASSLVERSGELFF,TGCGCCAGCAGCTTGGTTGAGCGGTCCGGGGAGCTGTTTTTT
.,.,TRBV12-3/TRBV12-4,TRBJ1-2,CASSLFSRLDSWGYTF,TGTGCCAGCAGTTTATTCTCTCGGCTGGACTCCTGGGGCTACACCTTC
.,few,TRBV20-1,TRBJ2-3,CSARESHQLTDTQYF,TGCAGTGCTAGAGAGTCCCACCAGCTCACAGATACGCAGTATTTT
.,.,TRBV12-3/TRBV12-4,TRBJ1-1,CASSTGLAGFF,TGTGCCAGCAGCACCGGTTTAGCGGGGTTCTTT
.,.,TRBV2,TRBJ1-3,CASPVGSGNTIYF,TGTGCCAGCCCTGTGGGCTCTGGAAACACCATATATTTT
TRBD2,many,TRBV7-3,TRBJ2-1,CASSSLGLAGVGEQFF,TGTGCCAGCAGCTCCCTTGGACTAGCGGGAGTGGGTGAGCAGTTCTTC
.,few,TRBV12-3/TRBV12-4,TRBJ2-1,CASSLEGVGYNEQFF,TGTGCCAGCAGCCTTGAGGGAGTGGGATACAATGAGCAGTTCTTC
.,few,TRBV15,TRBJ1-1,CATSRETEAFF,TGTGCCACCAGCAGAGAAACTGAAGCTTTCTTT
.,.,TRBV27,TRBJ2-1,CASSRGHHLMDEQFF,TGTGCCAGCAGCCGGGGACACCATCTGATGGATGAGCAGTTCTTC
.,.,TRBV7-9,TRBJ2-7,CASSIGRGAPRDEQYF,TGTGCCAGCAGCATTGGAAGAGGGGCGCCTAGGGACGAGCAGTACTTC
.,many,TRBV12-3/TRBV12-4,TRBJ2-1,CASSSRQGNEQFF,TGTGCCAGCAGTTCCCGTCAGGGGAATGAGCAGTTCTTC
.,many,TRBV5-1,TRBJ1-5,CASSFSGGNQPQHF,TGCGCCAGCAGCTTCTCAGGGGGCAATCAGCCCCAGCATTTT
.,.,TRBV18,TRBJ1-6,CASSPTTDSPLHF,TGTGCCAGCTCACCAACGACAGATTCACCCCTCCACTTT
.,.,TRBV18,TRBJ2-1,CASQDSKSSYNEQFF,TGTGCCAGCCAGGACAGTAAGAGCTCCTACAATGAGCAGTTCTTC
.,few,TRBV6-1,TRBJ2-7,CASSRDTPPSPYEQYF,TGTGCCAGCAGTAGGGACACCCCACCCTCCCCCTACGAGCAGTACTTC
TRBD1,.,TRBV9,TRBJ2-2,CASSVTGGADTGELFF,TGTGCCAGCAGCGTTACAGGGGGCGCGGACACCGGGGAGCTGTTTTTT
TRBD2,few,TRBV7-6,TRBJ2-6,CASSLTAGRVAGANVLTF,TGTGCCAGCAGCTTGACCGCCGGGAGGGTTGCTGGGGCCAACGTCCTGACTTTC
TRBD1,once,TRBV19,TRBJ1-1,CASADREDTEAFF,TGTGCCAGTGCGGACAGGGAGGACACTGAAGCTTTCTTT
TRBD2,many,TRBV12-3/TRBV12-4,TRBJ2-2,CASPPSGSGELFF,TGTGCCAGCCCGCCTAGCGGGAGTGGGGAGCTGTTTTTT
.,.,TRBV5-1,TRBJ1-3,CASSLAPGVSSGNTIYF,TGCGCCAGCAGCCTTGCCCCCGGAGTCTCCTCTGGAAACACCATATATTTT
TRBD2,.,TRBV6-1,TRBJ2-1,CASINGAGVNEQFF,TGTGCCAGCATCAACGGGGCGGGAGTTAATGAGCAGTTCTTC
TRBD2,few,TRBV3-1,TRBJ2-3,CASSQGTSGRYYVTDTQYF,TGTGCCAGCAGCCAAGGGACTAGCGGGAGATACTATGTAACAGATACGCAGTATTTT
.,.,TRBV5-1,TRBJ2-3,CASKRRREKSDTQYF,TGCGCCAGCAAAAGGCGCCGGGAGAAATCAGATACGCAGTATTTT
TRBD2,few,TRBV7-8,TRBJ2-1,CASSPLTSGQFF,TGTGCCAGCAGCCCCCTGACTAGCGGCCAGTTCTTC
.,few,TRBV7-2,TRBJ2-1,CASRRGGSRSREQFF,TGTGCCAGCAGACGCGGGGGCTCTCGGTCGAGGGAGCAGTTCTTC
TRBD2,.,TRBV5-1,TRBJ2-7,CASSLAAPGLAGYYEQYF,TGCGCCAGCAGTTTGGCAGCCCCGGGACTAGCGGGTTACTACGAGCAGTACTTC
TRBD2,.,TRBV7-6,TRBJ2-1,CASSLGLAHAPEQFF,TGTGCCAGCAGCTTGGGACTAGCACACGCCCCTGAGCAGTTCTTC
.,few,TRBV7-3,TRBJ2-1,CASSLMSGVPYNEQFF,TGTGCCAGCAGCTTAATGTCGGGGGTCCCCTACAATGAGCAGTTCTTC
.,few,TRBV7-9,TRBJ1-1,CASSLAGGIKDTEAFF,TGTGCCAGCAGCTTAGCGGGAGGGATTAAGGACACTGAAGCTTTCTTT
.,.,TRBV9,TRBJ2-7,CASSVGQSGTYEQYF,TGTGCCAGCAGCGTAGGACAGAGCGGTACCTACGAGCAGTACTTC
TRBD1,few,TRBV7-9,TRBJ2-1,CASSLDPGQSYNEQFF,TGTGCCAGCAGCTTGGATCCGGGACAGTCCTACAATGAGCAGTTCTTC
.,.,TRBV13,TRBJ2-6,CASSSGPPSGANVLTF,TGTGCCAGCAGCTCGGGACCGCCCTCTGGGGCCAACGTCCTGACTTTC
TRBD2,many,TRBV4-2,TRBJ2-5,CASSQDRAGGPETQYF,TGTGCCAGCAGCCAAGATAGGGCGGGAGGGCCGGAGACCCAGTACTTC
.,few,TRBV10-2,TRBJ2-5,CASSERMGSQETQYF,TGCGCCAGCAGCGAACGTATGGGTTCTCAAGAGACCCAGTACTTC
TRBD2,.,TRBV20-1,TRBJ2-7,CSARDPGGVTYEQYF,TGCAGTGCTAGAGATCCGGGAGGGGTGACCTACGAGCAGTACTTC
.,few,TRBV5-1,TRBJ2-5,CASTPSSPETQYF,TGCGCCAGCACCCCGTCTAGCCCAGAGACCCAGTACTTC
.,.,TRBV9,TRBJ1-6,CASSASSSSYNSPLHF,TGTGCCAGCAGCGCGTCATCGAGCTCCTATAATTCACCCCTCCACTTT
.,few,TRBV29-1,TRBJ1-3,CSAGTEETGNTIYF,TGCAGCGCCGGGACGGAAGAAACTGGAAACACCATATATTTT
.,.,TRBV5-1,TRBJ2-7,CASSLAAGPTYEQYF,TGCGCCAGCAGCTTGGCCGCGGGGCCGACCTACGAGCAGTACTTC
TRBD1,.,TRBV12-3/TRBV12-4,TRBJ1-2,CASSEGTGGYGYTF,TGTGCCAGCAGTGAGGGGACAGGGGGCTATGGCTACACCTTC
TRBD1,.,TRBV20-1,TRBJ1-1,CSAVTSGTGAVAFF,TGCAGTGCTGTAACTTCCGGGACAGGAGCTGTAGCTTTCTTT
.,.,TRBV11-2,TRBJ2-7,CASSSDWGPYEQYF,TGTGCCAGCAGCTCCGACTGGGGACCCTACGAGCAGTACTTC
.,few,TRBV5-5,TRBJ1-5,CASSFGDGGRARQPQHF,TGTGCCAGCAGCTTCGGGGACGGGGGGCGTGCACGGCAGCCCCAGCATTTT
.,few,TRBV3-1,TRBJ1-1,CASSSDSDGAFF,TGTGCCAGCAGCTCCGACTCGGACGGGGCTTTCTTT